These T cell receptor beta chains were read from a single sample in a study of blood T cell repertoires in COVID-19. The data were produced by immunoSEQ multiplex PCR, yet TCRdb's version contains in-frame clones alone and is incomplete. Among roughly 100,000 clones, almost 90% were seen once, and the ten largest hold 3.5%. The specimen sequenced was peripheral blood. The receptors here all came from a human donor in a cohort sampled during active COVID-19. Each CDR3 is given with its conserved first and last residue. The D gene is left open where the match is weak. Size tells how often a clone was seen (once, few, many) or the class of an expanded clone, and some rows leave it out.

D: .
V: TRBV27
size: many
J: TRBJ2-7
DNA: TGTGCCAGCAGTTTTGGCTTCGGGGCCTACGAGCAGTACTTC
CDR3: CASSFGFGAYEQYF

D: .
V: TRBV11-3
size: .
J: TRBJ2-7
DNA: TGTGCCAGCAGTCACGGCTCCTACGAGCAGTACTTC
CDR3: CASSHGSYEQYF

D: .
V: TRBV7-8
size: .
J: TRBJ1-5
DNA: TGTGCCAGCAGTTTAGAGGGAGGTTCCCTTAGCAATCAGCCCCAGCATTTT
CDR3: CASSLEGGSLSNQPQHF

D: .
V: TRBV10-2
size: few
J: TRBJ1-2
DNA: TGCGCCAGCAGTGAGTCCGGGGGGATCTATGGCTACACCTTC
CDR3: CASSESGGIYGYTF

D: TRBD2
V: TRBV3-1/TRBV3-2
size: .
J: TRBJ2-1
DNA: TGTGCCAGCAGCCAAGGGTTGACTAGCGGGAGAGGCAATGAGCAGTTCTTC
CDR3: CASSQGLTSGRGNEQFF

D: TRBD1
V: TRBV6-6
size: once
J: TRBJ1-5
DNA: TGTGCCAGCAGCCCACCCCCCGGGACAGGGGACGCTGGGGGACAGTCTAGGATGCATTTT
CDR3: CASSPPPGTGDAGGQSRMHF

D: .
V: TRBV7-2
size: .
J: TRBJ1-1
DNA: TGTGCCAGCAGCTTTGGAGCGAACACTGAAGCTTTCTTT
CDR3: CASSFGANTEAFF

D: TRBD1
V: TRBV6-5
size: .
J: TRBJ1-1
DNA: TGTGCCAGCAGCCGTGGGACAGGGAACACTGAAGCTTTCTTT
CDR3: CASSRGTGNTEAFF

D: .
V: TRBV9
size: once
J: TRBJ2-2
DNA: TGTGCCAGCAGCTCATACGGGGGCACCGGGGAGCTGTTTTTT
CDR3: CASSSYGGTGELFF

D: TRBD1
V: TRBV28
size: .
J: TRBJ2-7
DNA: TGTGCCAGCAGTTCTACCGGGACAGGGTTACGCGAGCAGTACTTC
CDR3: CASSSTGTGLREQYF

D: .
V: TRBV7-6
size: .
J: TRBJ2-7
DNA: TGTGCCAGCAGCTTTGGAGGGGCCGCCTACGAGCAGTACTTC
CDR3: CASSFGGAAYEQYF

D: TRBD1
V: TRBV24-1
size: .
J: TRBJ1-4
DNA: TGTGCCACCAGTGCCTCCCCGGGACAGGGGAGGGAAAAACTGTTTTTT
CDR3: CATSASPGQGREKLFF

D: TRBD2
V: TRBV7-8
size: .
J: TRBJ2-2
DNA: TGTGCCAGCAGCTTAGTATTTACTAGCGGGGCCGGGGAGCTGTTTTTT
CDR3: CASSLVFTSGAGELFF

D: TRBD1
V: TRBV5-5
size: .
J: TRBJ2-4
DNA: TGTGCCAGCAGCCCCCAGGACAGGGGGGACATTCAGTACTTC
CDR3: CASSPQDRGDIQYF

D: TRBD2
V: TRBV7-6
size: .
J: TRBJ2-2
DNA: TGTGCCAGCAGCTTAAGCGGGATGAACACCGGGGAGCTGTTTTTT
CDR3: CASSLSGMNTGELFF

D: .
V: TRBV5-1
size: .
J: TRBJ2-1
DNA: TGCGCCAGCAGCTTGGCTATATACAATGAGCAGTTCTTC
CDR3: CASSLAIYNEQFF

D: .
V: TRBV18
size: .
J: TRBJ2-3
DNA: TGTGCCAGCTCACCCCCTATGACAGATACGCAGTATTTT
CDR3: CASSPPMTDTQYF

D: .
V: TRBV5-1
size: .
J: TRBJ2-3
DNA: TGCGCCAGCTCATCAGGGGCGACAGATACGCAGTATTTT
CDR3: CASSSGATDTQYF

D: TRBD1
V: TRBV7-7
size: .
J: TRBJ2-1
DNA: TGTGCTAGCAGCTTTCGGGACAGCTCCTACAATGAGCAGTTCTTC
CDR3: CASSFRDSSYNEQFF

D: .
V: TRBV5-4
size: .
J: TRBJ1-1
DNA: TGTGCCAGCAGCCCCGTTGGGGAGGGACCGAACACTGAAGCTTTCTTT
CDR3: CASSPVGEGPNTEAFF

D: .
V: TRBV30
size: .
J: TRBJ2-1
DNA: TGTGCCTGGAGTGCCCGGACAGTCTCATATCAGTTCTTC
CDR3: CAWSARTVSYQFF

D: .
V: TRBV5-1
size: .
J: TRBJ1-1
DNA: TGCGCCAGCAGCTTGGGCGGGGTCGGCAAGACTGAAGCTTTCTTT
CDR3: CASSLGGVGKTEAFF

D: .
V: TRBV4-1
size: few
J: TRBJ1-3
DNA: TGCGCCAGCAGCCACGCAGGGGTGGAAAACACCATATATTTT
CDR3: CASSHAGVENTIYF

D: TRBD2
V: TRBV4-1
size: .
J: TRBJ2-1
DNA: TGCGCCAGCAGCCAAGGGGGACTAGCGGGTTTCTATGAGCAGTTCTTC
CDR3: CASSQGGLAGFYEQFF

D: .
V: TRBV11-3
size: once
J: TRBJ2-7
DNA: TGTGCCAGCAGCCCTCAGAGCGAGCGGGCCCTGTACTGGGAGCAGTACTTC
CDR3: CASSPQSERALYWEQYF

D: .
V: TRBV9
size: .
J: TRBJ2-3
DNA: TGTGCCAGCAGCGTAGCTGACAGCCACACAGATACGCAGTATTTT
CDR3: CASSVADSHTDTQYF